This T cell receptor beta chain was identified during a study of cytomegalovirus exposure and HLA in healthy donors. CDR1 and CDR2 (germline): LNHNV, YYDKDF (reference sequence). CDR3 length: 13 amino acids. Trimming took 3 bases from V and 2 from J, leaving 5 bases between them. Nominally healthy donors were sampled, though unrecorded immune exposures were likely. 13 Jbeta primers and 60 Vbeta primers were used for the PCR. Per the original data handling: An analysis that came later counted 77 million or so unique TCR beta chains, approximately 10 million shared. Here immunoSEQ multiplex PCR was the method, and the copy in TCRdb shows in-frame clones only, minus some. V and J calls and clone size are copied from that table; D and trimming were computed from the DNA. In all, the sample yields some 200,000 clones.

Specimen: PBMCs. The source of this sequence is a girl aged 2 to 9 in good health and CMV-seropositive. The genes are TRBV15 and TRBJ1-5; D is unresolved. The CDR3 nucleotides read TGTGCCACCAGCAGCCAGGGCAATCAGCCCCAGCATTTT. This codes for CATSSQGNQPQHF.